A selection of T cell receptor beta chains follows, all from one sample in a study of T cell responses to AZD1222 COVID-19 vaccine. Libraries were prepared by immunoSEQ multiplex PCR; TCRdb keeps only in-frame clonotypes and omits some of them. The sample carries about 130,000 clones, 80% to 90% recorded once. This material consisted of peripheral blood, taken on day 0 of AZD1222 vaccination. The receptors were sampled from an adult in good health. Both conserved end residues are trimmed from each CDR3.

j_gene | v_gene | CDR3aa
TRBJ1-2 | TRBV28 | ASSLSEVGYGYT
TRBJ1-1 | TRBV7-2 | ASSLAGTPNTEAF
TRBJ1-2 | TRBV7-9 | ASSLDRAGGYT
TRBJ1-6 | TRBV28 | ASRTHSYNSPLH
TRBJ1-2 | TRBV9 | ATSGGSYGYT
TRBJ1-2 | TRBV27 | ASSSVGAGSNYGYT
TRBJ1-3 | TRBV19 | ASSLWASSGNTIY
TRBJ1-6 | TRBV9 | ASSVGGQSSYNSPLH
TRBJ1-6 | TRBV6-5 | ASSYSAGRNSPLH
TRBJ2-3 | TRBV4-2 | ASSPPPVSGGTHTQY
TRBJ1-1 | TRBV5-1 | ASSLLSGSGTEAF
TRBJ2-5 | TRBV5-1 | ASSADRGQETQY
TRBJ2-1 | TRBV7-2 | ASSLVGGSPANEQF
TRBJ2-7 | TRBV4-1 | ASSQGLVRQGFHEQY
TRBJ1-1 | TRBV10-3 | AISEETGTEAF
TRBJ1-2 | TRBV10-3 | AIRDRATPGYT
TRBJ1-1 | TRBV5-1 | ASSDLNSGYTEAF
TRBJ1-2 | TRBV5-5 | ASSFTPGTNYGYT
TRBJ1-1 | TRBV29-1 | SVWSGGRGDTEAF
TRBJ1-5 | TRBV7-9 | ASSSSEAGNQPQH
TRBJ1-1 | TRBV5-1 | ASSSTQNTEAF
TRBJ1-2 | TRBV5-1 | ASSGGSGTGARNGYT
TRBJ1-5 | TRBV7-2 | ASSSPDRGLNQPQH
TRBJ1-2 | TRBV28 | ASSSPREGEGYT
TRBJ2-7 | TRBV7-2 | ASSLGTSGASYEQY
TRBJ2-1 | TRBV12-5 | ASGPPGGEQF
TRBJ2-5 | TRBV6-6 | ASSSLTATGETQY
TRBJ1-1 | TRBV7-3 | ASSSDTEAF
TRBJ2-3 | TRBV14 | ASSQDPRGTASTDTQY
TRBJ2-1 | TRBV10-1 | ASSESKAQF
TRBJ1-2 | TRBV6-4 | ASSRDAVSYGYT
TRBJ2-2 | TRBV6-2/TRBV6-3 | ASSYKLGELF
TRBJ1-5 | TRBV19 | ASSIPGTAQHVNQPQH
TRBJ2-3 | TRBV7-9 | ASSLARGRTDTQY
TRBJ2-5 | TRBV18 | ASSPMGARETQY
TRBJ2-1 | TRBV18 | ASSPLTAVIYNEQF
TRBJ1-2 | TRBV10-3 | AISDIANYGYT
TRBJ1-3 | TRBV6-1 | ASSEGDHGNTIY
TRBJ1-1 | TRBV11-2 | ASSRDRGFTEAF
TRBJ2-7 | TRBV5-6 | ASSFLAIGAGYEQY
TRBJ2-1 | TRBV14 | ASSHLTSGESYNEQF
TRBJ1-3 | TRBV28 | ASRAQGAISGNTIY
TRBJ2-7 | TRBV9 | ASSLQGTQGYEQY
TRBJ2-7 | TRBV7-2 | ASTLDRVAYEQY